Following are 4 T cell receptor beta chains from one sample sequenced in a study of PD-1 blockade in classical Hodgkin lymphoma. Generated by immunoSEQ multiplex PCR, the TCRdb table keeps only in-frame clones and is missing some. The table includes 15,000 to 20,000 clones, 60% to 80% detected once. Specified time point: cycle 4 day 1 (C4D1), after 6 weeks of nivolumab. Brentuximab vedotin exposure varied among the patients, all of whom had relapsed after autologous stem cell transplantation. Magnetic negative selection served to purify CD4+ T cells out of PBMCs that had been thawed. The material sequenced was CD4+ T cells from blood, taken before the fourth cycle of nivolumab. The origin of the receptors is a human donor with classical Hodgkin lymphoma.

The chain joins TRBV12-5 to TRBJ1-2; D is ambiguous. Germline V CDR1 and CDR2: LGHNT, FRNRAP. The V end lost 6 bases, the J end lost 7 bases, and 21 bases lay between the germline ends. The CDR3 totals 15 residues. The CDR3 coding sequence is TGTGCTAGTGGGCCACTCGAAGAGGGTACCGGTGGCTACACCTTC. Translation: CASGPLEEGTGGYTF.

The chain has TRBV30 and TRBJ2-7; D not certain. Germline V gene data show CDR1 as GTSNPN and CDR2 as SVGIG (reference sequence). V dropped 5 bases and J dropped 1 base, with 12 bases sitting between them. The CDR3 extends over 13 amino acids. The CDR3 bases are TGTGCCTGGGTACCCCCCGGGTCCTACGAGCAGTACTTC. As protein: CAWVPPGSYEQYF.

The chain carries TRBV12-5 and TRBJ2-1; D unclear. The V end lost 5 bases, the J end lost 8 bases, and 13 bases lay between the germline ends. CDR3 size: 13 residues. Germline V lookup: CDR1 LGHNT, CDR2 FRNRAP. The CDR3: CASGAQNIDEQFF. Here the CDR3 DNA reads TGTGCTAGTGGTGCTCAAAACATTGATGAGCAGTTCTTC.

J is TRBJ1-4 and V is TRBV5-5; D may be TRBD1 (6 bases). This CDR3 region has 12 residues. V was trimmed by 4 bases and J by 8 bases, leaving 9 bases between them. The V gene's germline CDR1 is SGHKS and CDR2 YYEKEE (reference sequence). The CDR3 DNA follows: TGTGCCAGCAGCCCCGGGACAGAAAAACTGTTTTTT. Protein sequence: CASSPGTEKLFF.